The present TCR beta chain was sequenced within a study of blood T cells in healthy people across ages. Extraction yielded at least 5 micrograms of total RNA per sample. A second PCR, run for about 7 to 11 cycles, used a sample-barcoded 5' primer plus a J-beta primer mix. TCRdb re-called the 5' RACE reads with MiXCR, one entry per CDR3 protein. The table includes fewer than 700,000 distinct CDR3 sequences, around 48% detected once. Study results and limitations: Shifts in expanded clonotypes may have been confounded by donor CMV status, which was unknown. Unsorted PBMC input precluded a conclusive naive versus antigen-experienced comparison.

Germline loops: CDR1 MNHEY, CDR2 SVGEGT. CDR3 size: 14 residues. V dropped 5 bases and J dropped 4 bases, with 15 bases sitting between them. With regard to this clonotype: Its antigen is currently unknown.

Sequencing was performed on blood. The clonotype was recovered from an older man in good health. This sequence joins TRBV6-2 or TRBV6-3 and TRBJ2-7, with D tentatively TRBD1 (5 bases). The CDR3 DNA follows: TGTGCCAGCAGTGACCCGGCAGGGCGTTACGAGCAGTACTTC. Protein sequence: CASSDPAGRYEQYF.